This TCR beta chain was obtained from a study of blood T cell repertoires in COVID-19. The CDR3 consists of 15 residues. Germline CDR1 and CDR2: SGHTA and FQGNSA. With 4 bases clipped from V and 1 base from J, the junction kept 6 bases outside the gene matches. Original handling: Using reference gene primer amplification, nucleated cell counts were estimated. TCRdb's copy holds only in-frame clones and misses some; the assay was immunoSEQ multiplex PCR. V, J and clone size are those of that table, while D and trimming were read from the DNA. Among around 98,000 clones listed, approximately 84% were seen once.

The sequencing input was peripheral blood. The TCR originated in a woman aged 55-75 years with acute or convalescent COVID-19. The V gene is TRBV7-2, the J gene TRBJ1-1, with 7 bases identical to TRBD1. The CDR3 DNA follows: TGTGCCAGCAGCTCACTAAACAGGGGGAACACTGAAGCTTTCTTT. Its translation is CASSSLNRGNTEAFF.